The clone carrying this T cell receptor (beta chain) came up many times. Trimming at V came to 3 bases and at J to 2 bases, leaving 4 bases not matched to a gene. The CDR3 covers 14 residues. Germline V gives CDR1 DFQATT, CDR2 SNEGSKA (reference sequence). Preparing the TCRbeta library involved the use of unique molecular identifiers. TCRdb recomputed calls from the PCR reads with MiXCR, one row per CDR3 protein. This table has about 270,000 distinct CDR3 sequences, 9.9% appearing once. The entry originates in a study of T-cell reconstitution after alpha-beta-depleted transplantation in children. The sequencing here drew on PBMCs from the stem cell graft donor, taken from the stem cell graft. This clonotype originated in a human donor who donated a stem cell graft to a child with SCID. The chain couples TRBV20-1 to TRBJ2-3; 8 bases fit TRBD2. The CDR3 region has the DNA TGCAGTGCTAGGGGACTAGTGCCCACAGATACGCAGTATTTT. It specifies CSARGLVPTDTQYF.